This TCR beta chain appears in the sequencing data of a study of cytotoxic CD8 clonotypes in ibrutinib-treated CLL. Overall study context: Following treatment for a median around twelve months, range 6 to 36, response samples were then taken.

CDR1 and CDR2 from the germline V gene are SGHDN and FVKESK. This CDR3 spans 16 amino acids. The V and J ends lost 0 bases and 4 bases respectively, with 13 bases between them. General observations from the study: Under treatment, the uncommon public clonotypes either contracted or remained stable.

Sequencing sought depths of 1 in 200,000 to 1 in 1 million T cells. Clones were sequenced by immunoSEQ multiplex PCR, and TCRdb holds only the in-frame ones, with some missing. The sample includes 250,000 or so clones, under 75% of them seen just once. Frozen-stored PBMCs produced approximately 2 micrograms of genomic DNA for TCR beta libraries. Notes on this clone: The antigen is unknown.

The source was PBMCs, collected after 24 months of ibrutinib treatment. This chain joins TRBV14 and TRBJ2-1, with D tentatively TRBD2 (5 bases). This TCR was sampled from a human donor with chronic lymphocytic leukemia. Here the CDR3 DNA reads TGTGCCAGCAGCCAAGATCGAGGACTGGCATACAATGAGCAGTTCTTC. This encodes CASSQDRGLAYNEQFF.